The 16 T cell receptor beta chains in this list originate from one sample, sequenced in a study of Ad26.COV2.S vaccination and SARS-CoV-2 variants. TCRdb's copy holds only in-frame clones and misses some; the assay was immunoSEQ multiplex PCR. The sample lists some 330,000 clones; roughly 88% were seen once. Described treatment: roughly 20 received Ad26.COV2.S at low or high dose, single or two shots; a few received placebo; per-sample allocation not given. Samples analyzed were those drawn on day 63 after the first vaccine or placebo injection. The sample consisted of peripheral blood, taken in a trial of Ad26.COV2.S vaccine versus placebo. The receptor source for this set is a person between 18 and 65 years old who received the Ad26.COV2.S COVID-19 vaccine or a placebo.

The chain links TRBV7-8 to TRBJ1-1; D possibly corresponds to TRBD1 (5 bases). CDR1 SGHVS and CDR2 FQNEAQ come from the germline V gene. CDR3 length equals 16 residues. The V gene lost 0 bases and the J gene lost 6 bases, with 17 bases spanning the gap. The CDR3 nucleotides are TGTGCCAGCAGCTTAGCAGGTCGGGACCTAAGCGCTGAAGCTTTCTTT. It codes for CASSLAGRDLSAEAFF.

The gene calls are TRBV19 and TRBJ2-5; weak D call: TRBD2 (6 bases). From germline, CDR1 is LNHDA and CDR2 SQIVND (reference sequence). Trimming stripped 5 bases from V and 7 bases from J, with 14 bases between. The CDR3 totals 13 residues. The CDR3 sequence: CASSPQAGGTQYF. In DNA form, the CDR3 reads TGTGCCAGTAGTCCCCAAGCCGGGGGGACCCAGTACTTC.

This clone turned up a few times. The gene calls are TRBV2 and TRBJ1-2; D uncertain. Looked up from germline, CDR1 is SNHLY and CDR2 is FYNNEI. The CDR3 has 12 amino acids. Trimming removed 10 bases from V and 8 bases from J, with 17 bases in between. The CDR3 region has the DNA TGTGCCACTCACGAGGGTGGGTTGGGCTACACCTTC. It translates to CATHEGGLGYTF.

The genes are TRBV7-2 and TRBJ1-1; D gene unclear. This CDR3 is built from 14 residues. Per germline, CDR1 SGHTA and CDR2 FQGNSA. V lost 1 base to trimming and J lost 7 bases, with 13 bases between them. The CDR3 here is CASSLDWSLNEAFF. DNA for the CDR3: TGTGCCAGCAGCTTAGATTGGTCGCTTAATGAAGCTTTCTTT.

The chain carries TRBV11-2 and TRBJ1-2, with D possibly being TRBD1 (5 bases). The CDR3 is made up of 14 amino acids. Germline CDR1 SGHAT, CDR2 FQNNGV. With 5 bases removed from V and 3 bases from J, the gap between germline ends came to 13 bases. The CDR3 region is CASSPGQGYYGYTF. The CDR3 DNA is TGTGCCAGCAGCCCGGGGCAGGGATACTATGGCTACACCTTC.

This sequence joins TRBV6-5 and TRBJ1-5; 8 bases match TRBD1. Germline V gives CDR1 MNHEY, CDR2 SVGAGI. The CDR3 spans 16 residues. The J segment lost 6 bases and the V segment lost 2 bases, leaving 9 bases of the junction unmatched. DNA for the CDR3: TGTGCCAGCAGTTACACCATGCAGGGGGCTGGTCAGCCCCAGCATTTT. This encodes CASSYTMQGAGQPQHF.

This sequence joins TRBV5-1 and TRBJ1-2; D gene uncertain. Germline V CDR1 and CDR2: SGHRS, YFSETQ. This CDR3 is 14 amino acids long. Trimming took 0 bases from V and 0 from J, leaving 6 bases between them. The CDR3 nucleotides read TGCGCCAGCAGCTTGGAGTCACCTAACTATGGCTACACCTTC. Its protein is CASSLESPNYGYTF. Drawing the rest from reference TRBV5-1 and TRBJ1-2, the complete variable domain is KAGVTQTPRYLIKTRGQQVTLSCSPISGHRSVSWYQQTPGQGLQFLFEYFSETQRNKGNFPGRFSGRQFSNSRSEMNVSTLELGDSALYLCASSLESPNYGYTFGSGTRLTVV.

The rearrangement links TRBV19 to TRBJ1-1; D is uncertain. V was shortened by 10 bases and J by 4 bases, with 22 bases between the two germline ends. Germline CDR1 is LNHDA and CDR2 is SQIVND (reference sequence). CDR3 length equals 15 residues. DNA of the CDR3: TGTGCCACTTCGAACCCCCACCTAGCCGGCACTGAAGCTTTCTTT. Amino acids: CATSNPHLAGTEAFF.

The chain has TRBV27 and TRBJ1-3, with D perhaps TRBD1 (6 bases). Germline assignment: CDR1 MNHEY and CDR2 SMNVEV (reference sequence). The length of the CDR3 is 15 residues. Trimming removed 4 bases at V and 5 bases at J, with 15 bases between. This chain's CDR3 is CASSSYYRERNTIYF. The CDR3 DNA reads TGTGCCAGCAGTTCGTACTACAGGGAAAGAAACACCATATATTTT.

The gene calls are TRBV18 and TRBJ1-4, with D tentatively TRBD1 (5 bases). V lost 5 bases and J lost 5, with 15 bases in between. Germline V lookup: CDR1 KGHSH, CDR2 LQKENI. The CDR3 runs 15 residues. CDR3 DNA: TGTGCCAGCTCAGTCCTTGGGACGGGGAATGAAAAACTGTTTTTT. Translated, it gives CASSVLGTGNEKLFF. The variable domain in full, completed from reference TRBV18 and TRBJ1-4, reads NAGVMQNPRHLVRRRGQEARLRCSPMKGHSHVYWYRQLPEEGLKFMVYLQKENIIDESGMPKERFSAEFPKEGPSILRIQQVVRGDSAAYFCASSVLGTGNEKLFFGSGTQLSVL.

This rearrangement joins TRBV19 to TRBJ1-2, with 7 bases matching TRBD1. This CDR3 contains 14 residues. The V segment lost 6 bases and the J segment 6 bases; nucleotides outside the gene matches: 10. CDR1 is LNHDA, CDR2 SQIVND, per germline (reference sequence). CDR3 in amino acids: CASRNQGGRNGYTF. The CDR3 coding sequence is TGTGCCAGTAGGAACCAGGGGGGGCGGAATGGCTACACCTTC.

The V gene is TRBV7-6, the J gene TRBJ1-3; TRBD1 is a possible D gene (5 bases). Trimming left V 7 bases short and J 0 bases short, with 10 bases between. This CDR3 is built from 14 residues. CDR1 is SGHVS, CDR2 FNYEAQ, per germline. The CDR3 region is CASTQTASGNTIYF. In nucleotides, the CDR3 is TGTGCCAGCACCCAGACAGCCTCTGGAAACACCATATATTTT.

The rearrangement links TRBV23-1 to TRBJ1-2, with TRBD1 matching over 7 bases. TRBV23-1 is an ORF for which the function is uncertain. The length of the CDR3 is 15 residues. J gave up 4 bases and V 0 bases, and 5 bases lay outside the gene matches. The CDR3 is CASSQSRGPGYGYTF. The CDR3 region has the DNA TGCGCCAGCAGTCAATCTAGGGGGCCAGGCTATGGCTACACCTTC.

This rearrangement joins TRBV7-2 to TRBJ1-3; a possible D gene is TRBD1 (5 bases). The CDR3 runs 16 residues. Germline V lookup: CDR1 SGHTA, CDR2 FQGNSA. V lost 6 bases and J 0 bases, leaving 15 bases between the germline ends. CDR3 protein: CASSSTDSSSGNTIYF. The CDR3 nucleotides are TGTGCCAGCAGTTCTACTGACAGTTCCTCTGGAAACACCATATATTTT.

The V and J genes are TRBV7-9 and TRBJ2-3; 9 bases map to TRBD2. Looked up from germline, CDR1 is SEHNR and CDR2 is FQNEAQ (reference sequence). The junction had 9 bases not matched to a gene; V was cut back by 5 bases and J by 0 bases. There are 17 residues in the CDR3. CDR3 sequence reads: CASSPGLAEISTDTQYF. The CDR3 DNA follows: TGTGCCAGCAGCCCGGGACTAGCTGAGATTAGCACAGATACGCAGTATTTT.

The rearrangement joins TRBV18 to TRBJ1-1; 7 nucleotides match TRBD1. Germline CDR1 reads KGHSH; CDR2 reads LQKENI. CDR3 length: 16 amino acids. Trimming took 1 base from V and 0 from J; bases not matched to a gene: 5. CDR3 sequence (DNA): TGTGCCAGCTCACCACAGGGGGCCGCGATGAACACTGAAGCTTTCTTT. It translates to CASSPQGAAMNTEAFF. The full variable domain, completed using reference TRBV18 and TRBJ1-1, is NAGVMQNPRHLVRRRGQEARLRCSPMKGHSHVYWYRQLPEEGLKFMVYLQKENIIDESGMPKERFSAEFPKEGPSILRIQQVVRGDSAAYFCASSPQGAAMNTEAFFGQGTRLTVV.